This T cell receptor (beta chain) was obtained from a study of blood T cell repertoires in COVID-19. Turning to the study itself: There were acute and convalescent COVID-19 samples, and they came from the United States, Italy and Spain. PBMCs, B-cell-depleted T cells, or T cells provided the cDNA or gDNA that made up the material.

Authors' methods: The assay estimated nucleated cells by amplifying reference gene primers. Sequencing used immunoSEQ multiplex PCR; TCRdb keeps in-frame clones, though not all of them. That table furnishes V, J and clone size, whereas the DNA furnished D and trimming. Of over 85,000 clones detected, around 88% appear once; the ten largest clones hold about 7.6%. This CDR3 comprises 15 residues. Looked up from germline, CDR1 is SGHAT and CDR2 is FQNNGV. The V and J ends lost 1 base and 5 bases respectively, with 13 bases between them. This clone appeared once. The sequenced material came from peripheral blood. This chain links TRBV11-2 with TRBJ2-3, with a possible D match to TRBD2 (6 bases). This receptor was taken from a woman in her seventies with acute or convalescent COVID-19. Here the CDR3 reads CASSLGGGFKDTQYF. The CDR3 DNA follows: TGTGCCAGCAGCTTAGGTGGGGGGTTCAAAGATACGCAGTATTTT.